This T cell receptor (beta chain) is from a study of blood T cell repertoires in COVID-19. CDR1 and CDR2 (germline): MNHEY, SVGAGI. CDR3 length: 15 residues. V shed 8 bases and J shed 0 bases, with 13 bases lying between them. Per the original data handling: Estimation of nucleated cell counts was performed using reference gene primer amplification. Assay used: immunoSEQ multiplex PCR; TCRdb lists only in-frame clones, some missing. Clonal size and the V and J genes are those of that table, whereas D and trimming came from the DNA. The sample carries 110,000 or so clones, 60% to 85% recorded once. The sample was peripheral blood. This TCR was recovered from a man in his 70s with acute or convalescent COVID-19. V usage is TRBV6-5 and J usage is TRBJ2-2, with D possibly being TRBD1 (6 bases). Here the CDR3 reads CASSKDSPNTGELFF. Here the CDR3 DNA reads TGTGCCAGCTCGAAGGACAGCCCGAACACCGGGGAGCTGTTTTTT.